Below are 19 T cell receptor beta chains sequenced from a single sample in a study of cytomegalovirus exposure and HLA in healthy donors. The PCR contained 60 Vbeta and 13 Jbeta primers. Clones were read by immunoSEQ multiplex PCR, and TCRdb kept only the in-frame ones, dropping some. This table has 95,000 to 150,000 clones, over 65% appearing once. The sample was PBMCs. These receptor sequences come from a man in his forties or fifties in good health and CMV-seronegative.

The chain has TRBV29-1 and TRBJ2-2; 8 nucleotides align to TRBD1. Germline CDR1 reads SQVTM; CDR2 reads ANQGSEA. This CDR3 has 13 residues. CDR3 DNA: TGCAGTTCTCGACAGGGGAGTACCGGGGAGCTGTTTTTT. Its translation: CSSRQGSTGELFF.

V is TRBV28 and J is TRBJ1-1; D is ambiguous. Germline lookup yields CDR1 MDHEN and CDR2 SYDVKM. The CDR3 length is 10 residues. Trimming took 10 bases from V and 3 from J, leaving 6 bases between them. Written as DNA, the CDR3 is TGTGCCACCGGGTACACTGAAGCTTTCTTT. Amino acids: CATGYTEAFF.

This chain joins TRBV4-1 and TRBJ1-2, with TRBD1 identical over 7 bases. V shed 0 bases, J shed 5 bases, and the junction held 6 bases outside the gene matches. This CDR3 is built from 15 residues. Germline V CDR1 and CDR2: MGHRA, YSYEKL. CDR3 in DNA: TGCGCCAGCAGCCAAGAGAACAGGGGAAGGTATGGCTACACCTTC. Translation: CASSQENRGRYGYTF.

The chain combines TRBV5-1 with TRBJ1-2, with D possibly being TRBD1 (5 bases). The CDR3 totals 16 residues. V was pared by 4 bases and J by 2 bases, with 18 bases between. Germline-derived CDR1 and CDR2 are SGHRS and YFSETQ. The CDR3, as DNA: TGCGCCAGCAGCCAGGGCGGAGGGGTGGAGAACTATGGCTACACCTTC. It translates to CASSQGGGVENYGYTF.

The chain combines TRBV5-4 with TRBJ1-3; a weak D match, TRBD1 (5 bases). Germline V gene sequence: CDR1 SGHNT, CDR2 YYREEE (reference sequence). The CDR3 covers 17 residues. V was shortened by 0 bases and J by 0 bases, with 13 bases between the two germline ends. CDR3 protein: CASSLGAGLNSGNTIYF. In DNA, the CDR3 is TGTGCCAGCAGCTTGGGGGCGGGACTGAACTCTGGAAACACCATATATTTT.

This chain uses TRBV5-4 with TRBJ1-1; D may be TRBD1 (6 bases). V dropped 2 bases and J dropped 5 bases, with 7 bases sitting between them. CDR3 length: 12 residues. CDR1 and CDR2 from the germline V gene are SGHNT and YYREEE (reference sequence). The CDR3 nucleotides read TGTGCCAGCAGCTTTACAGGGACTGAAGCTTTCTTT. Translated, it gives CASSFTGTEAFF.

The V call is TRBV5-1, the J call TRBJ1-6, with TRBD1 matching 7 bases. CDR1 is SGHRS and CDR2 is YFSETQ in the germline V gene. This CDR3 has 16 amino acids. V shed 4 bases and J 7 bases; nucleotides not matched to a gene: 11. The CDR3 DNA reads TGCGCCAGCAGCCCGACAGGGTCGACGGGCAATTCACCCCTCCACTTT. Translating it yields CASSPTGSTGNSPLHF. The full variable domain, rest sourced from reference TRBV5-1 and TRBJ1-6, is KAGVTQTPRYLIKTRGQQVTLSCSPISGHRSVSWYQQTPGQGLQFLFEYFSETQRNKGNFPGRFSGRQFSNSRSEMNVSTLELGDSALYLCASSPTGSTGNSPLHFGNGTRLTVT.

The rearrangement links TRBV6-1 to TRBJ1-5; possibly TRBD1 for D (5 bases). With 0 bases removed from V and 8 bases from J, the gap between germline ends came to 14 bases. This CDR3 region has 15 residues. The germline CDR1 and CDR2 sequences are MNHNS and SASEGT. The CDR3 reads CASSEAWGVLEPQHF. CDR3 DNA sequence: TGTGCCAGCAGTGAAGCATGGGGGGTTTTGGAGCCCCAGCATTTT.

This clone was recorded once. CDR3 sequence: CASSLVPDRGNEQFF. CDR3 DNA sequence: TGTGCCAGCAGCTTGGTACCGGACAGGGGGAATGAGCAGTTCTTC. This chain connects TRBV5-6 to TRBJ2-1, with TRBD1 identical over 10 bases. CDR1 is SGHDT and CDR2 is YYEEEE in the germline V gene. This CDR3 is built from 15 residues. With 0 bases clipped from V and 7 bases from J, the junction kept 4 bases outside the gene matches.

This clone has a handful of counts. This chain connects TRBV19 to TRBJ2-2; 11 nucleotides agree with TRBD2. V trimming: 4 bases; J trimming: 3 bases; junction bases outside the gene matches: 4. This CDR3 contains 16 residues. Germline loops: CDR1 LNHDA, CDR2 SQIVND (reference sequence). The CDR3 coding sequence is TGTGCCAGTAGTAGGATAGCGGGGGGGTACACCGGGGAGCTGTTTTTT. Amino acids: CASSRIAGGYTGELFF.

This clone was detected a few times. The rearrangement uses TRBV29-1 and TRBJ2-3; D might be TRBD1 (6 bases). The CDR3 is 12 residues long. The V gene's germline CDR1 is SQVTM and CDR2 ANQGSEA. V shed 8 bases and J shed 2 bases, with 11 bases lying between them. The CDR3 loop is CSWGQTTDTQYF. The CDR3 DNA reads TGCAGCTGGGGGCAGACCACAGATACGCAGTATTTT.

This chain connects TRBV4-3 to TRBJ2-5; D uncertain. This CDR3 is 15 amino acids long. Between the trimmed V and J ends, which lost 0 bases and 1 base, there was a span of 9 bases. From germline, CDR1 is LGHNA and CDR2 YSLEER. CDR3 residues: CASSQDSLFQETQYF. The CDR3, as DNA: TGCGCCAGCAGCCAAGATAGTTTATTCCAAGAGACCCAGTACTTC.

CDR3 DNA: TGTGCCAGCAGCTTAACAGGGTACAATGAGCAGTTCTTC. This sequence encodes CASSLTGYNEQFF. The chain is built from TRBV7-6 and TRBJ2-1, with D maybe TRBD1 (6 bases). With 2 bases removed from V and 4 bases from J, the gap between germline ends came to 6 bases. Germline-derived CDR1 and CDR2 are SGHVS and FNYEAQ. The CDR3 is 13 amino acids. Full variable domain (missing parts from reference TRBV7-6 and TRBJ2-1): GAGVSQSPRYKVTKRGQDVALRCDPISGHVSLYWYRQALGQGPEFLTYFNYEAQQDKSGLPNDRFSAERPEGSISTLTIQRTEQRDSAMYRCASSLTGYNEQFFGPGTRLTVL.

This clone appeared a few times. The chain employs TRBV5-1 and TRBJ1-4; 10 bases map to TRBD1. J was trimmed by 4 bases and V by 4 bases; bases with no gene match: 7. CDR3 length: 16 residues. The germline V gene has CDR1 SGHRS and CDR2 YFSETQ. The CDR3 is CASSIGTGANNEKLFF. CDR3 DNA: TGCGCCAGCAGCATTGGGACAGGGGCGAATAATGAAAAACTGTTTTTT.

The chain has TRBV5-1 and TRBJ2-5; no clear D. V was clipped by 4 bases and J by 2 bases, with 3 bases between them. Germline lookup yields CDR1 SGHRS and CDR2 YFSETQ. This CDR3 comprises 11 residues. In DNA form, the CDR3 reads TGCGCCAGCAGCATACAAGAGACCCAGTACTTC. This translates into CASSIQETQYF.

In its sample, this clone was seen once. CDR3: CASSITTGQGASEQYF. CDR3 in DNA: TGTGCCAGTAGTATAACCACGGGACAGGGGGCAAGCGAGCAGTACTTC. This chain connects TRBV19 to TRBJ2-7, with TRBD1 identical over 12 bases. V was clipped by 2 bases and J by 6 bases; unmatched bases: 8. Germline CDR1 reads LNHDA; CDR2 reads SQIVND (reference sequence). This CDR3 is 16 amino acids long.

Concerning this clone: An end of the junction does not agree with germline; a read error may underlie this. The rearrangement joins TRBV2 to TRBJ1-6, with D uncertain. CDR1 and CDR2 from the germline V gene are SNHLY and FYNNEI. This CDR3 region has 14 residues. The CDR3 coding sequence is TGTGCCAGCTGTGACGAGGTTTTTGGGTCACCCCTCCACTTT. Its protein product is CASCDEVFGSPLHF.

This chain links TRBV12-1 with TRBJ1-6. TRBV12-1 is a known pseudogene. The length of the CDR3 is 15 residues. The CDR3 sequence: CASSFADRENSPLHF. The DNA of the CDR3 is TGTGCCAGCAGCTTTGCGGATCGGGAGAATTCACCCCTCCACTTT.

The chain recombines TRBV19 with TRBJ1-1, with 7 nucleotides matching TRBD1. CDR1 and CDR2 from the germline V gene are LNHDA and SQIVND (reference sequence). The junction had 5 bases not matched to a gene; V was cut back by 8 bases and J by 2 bases. The CDR3 covers 13 residues. DNA of the CDR3: TGTGCCAGTTGCACAGGGGCCAACACTGAAGCTTTCTTT. Translation: CASCTGANTEAFF. The whole variable domain, filled in from reference TRBV19 and TRBJ1-1, reads DGGITQSPKYLFRKEGQNVTLSCEQNLNHDAMYWYRQDPGQGLRLIYYSQIVNDFQKGDIAEGYSVSREKKESFPLTVTSAQKNPTAFYLCASCTGANTEAFFGQGTRLTVV.